This TCR beta chain was sequenced for a study of naive and memory T cell subsets. After CD4 positive bead selection, the CD4-negative fraction gave CD8 T cells. Points from the study as a whole: Naive repertoires, especially CD8, held a few larger clonotypes, possibly memory cells re-expressing CD45RA.

An equimolar mix of two oligonucleotides served as the beta constant-region primer for TRBC1 and TRBC2. Nested alpha and beta constant-region primers with the SP2 primer drove four PCR rounds on ligated cDNA. TCRdb analysed the UMI-ligation and nested PCR reads with MiXCR anew, one entry per CDR3 protein. This table holds 120,000 to 150,000 distinct CDR3 sequences, 15% to 25% found once. A word on this clonotype: Antigen unknown.

V was pared by 10 bases and J by 4 bases, with 12 bases between. Germline-derived CDR1 and CDR2 are MDHEN and SYDVKM. The CDR3 has 12 residues. The sequence derives from a human donor in good health. The sequencing sample was made of naive CD8+ T cells from blood. V is TRBV28 and J is TRBJ2-3; unclear D gene. CDR3 DNA sequence: TGTGCCATAAGAAGGAGTGCAGATACGCAGTATTTT. It encodes CAIRRSADTQYF.